The following is a TCR beta chain sequence with its context. Its antigen is still unknown. Compared with germline, one end of the junction differs, possibly owing to a read error. The CDR3 regions of human TCRbeta chains were subjected to immunosequencing. The authors' analysis ran thus. Repertoire TCRs were checked for matches against a reference library of SARS-CoV-2-specific TCRs that had been generated using the MIRA antigen-specificity platform. Breadth was defined as the fraction of unique TCRs that were SARS-CoV-2-associated, and depth was defined as the fraction of total T cells that were SARS-CoV-2-associated. Each spike-specific TCR was assigned to its reactive spike region and to a CD4 or CD8 class using the MIRA data. Log10-transformed breadth and depth values were compared by one-way ANOVA with Sidak's multiple comparisons tests. TCRdb stores this immuneACCESS table with in-frame sequences only. Part of the clones is absent; in the studies checked, under half of the shortfall reflects unresolved V genes, and no reason is known for the rest. That table supplies the V and J calls and clone size; D and trimming were determined from the DNA. This sample holds 75,000 to 95,000 clones; approximately 90% were observed only once. Jointly, the top ten make up roughly 7% of the sample.

Via the germline V gene, CDR1 is SGHTA and CDR2 FQGNSA. The CDR3, from cysteine to phenylalanine, totals 13 residues. Solely the CDR3 DNA is kept, with 39 bases framed from the first base. The sample comes from a study of T cell responses to AZD1222 COVID-19 vaccine (TCRdb year 2021). As for the study more broadly: A total of 233 trial participants underwent TCR sequencing, of whom around 200 received two doses of AZD1222 and about 25 received two doses of the MenACWY control vaccine. Trial participants were enrolled by age into 18-55, 56-69 and 70-plus year subgroups, with 148, 28 and 57 TCR-sequenced participants respectively.

The sample's time point label, in plain terms: baseline before first vaccination. What this sample's treatment or condition label stands for: meningococcal conjugate vaccine given as trial control. Vaccinee samples came from UK trials COV001 and COV002, including a single-blind randomized controlled phase 2/3 trial of AZD1222 (ChAdOx1 nCoV-19) in healthy adults. For TCRbeta chain sequencing, PBMC samples were collected from trial participants at day 0 and at day 28 after the second dose. General findings and caveats noted by the study authors: In the small 56-69-year group, the increase in depth fell short of significance, most likely because of low power. Spike-specific TCR breadth and depth rose significantly after two AZD1222 doses compared with day 0 and with MenACWY recipients. Only a handful of AZD1222 recipients were SARS-CoV-2 seropositive at baseline, limiting conclusions about previously exposed vaccinees. Nearly half of unique spike-specific TCRs reportedly recognized epitopes outside regions mutated in the B.1.351 and B.1.1.7 variants. Most participants were white British and females outnumbered males, and the authors suggested that clonal diversity may have been underestimated. CD4 TCRs associated with the vaccine covered the entire spike protein, and the dominant responses were in regions 160-218 and 743-854. Because no day 14 peak-response samples were available, repertoires were characterized only after the peak T cell response.

The source was peripheral blood, collected on day 0 of MenACWY control vaccination. The source of this sequence is an adult in good health. The sequence joins TRBV7-2 to TRBJ2-5; TRBD1 might be the D gene, on 5 matching bases. The sequenced DNA: TGTGCCAGCAGGTTAGGGGCTCAAGGGACCCAGTACTTC. Protein translation: CASRLGAQGTQYF.